The 32 T cell receptor beta chains below all came from one sample that was sequenced in a study of blood T cell repertoires in COVID-19. Some clones are missing from TCRdb's copy, which holds only in-frame ones; the method was immunoSEQ multiplex PCR. The profile shows just under 65,000 clones, over 65% of them singletons. The sample taken for sequencing was peripheral blood. Source of these receptors: a man aged 55 to 70 with COVID-19, enrolled during active disease.

CDR3 protein: CASRRGGDSYEQYF. The CDR3 DNA is TGTGCCAGCAGAAGGGGGGGAGACTCCTACGAGCAGTACTTC. This chain joins TRBV7-9 and TRBJ2-7, with D perhaps TRBD2 (7 bases). Germline V gene sequence: CDR1 SEHNR, CDR2 FQNEAQ (reference sequence). The CDR3 is made up of 14 amino acids. Between the trimmed V and J ends, which lost 6 bases and 0 bases, there was a span of 12 bases.

V and J are TRBV27 and TRBJ1-1; tentative D call: TRBD1 (5 bases). Trimming removed 6 bases at V and 3 bases at J, with 17 bases between. Germline loops: CDR1 MNHEY, CDR2 SMNVEV (reference sequence). This CDR3 contains 15 residues. CDR3 in amino acids: CASRAGRGWDTEAFF. The DNA for the CDR3 is TGTGCCAGCAGGGCAGGGCGGGGGTGGGACACTGAAGCTTTCTTT.

The genes are TRBV5-6 and TRBJ2-3; D is unclear. The CDR3 sequence is 14 residues long. Germline CDR1 SGHDT, CDR2 YYEEEE. The ends were cut back, 0 bases at V and 1 base at J, with 6 bases in the middle. The CDR3 sequence is CASSLAYGTDTQYF. The CDR3 DNA reads as TGTGCCAGCAGCTTGGCCTACGGCACAGATACGCAGTATTTT.

The V call is TRBV5-1, the J call TRBJ1-1, with TRBD1 as a possible D gene (5 bases). CDR1 and CDR2 from the germline V gene are SGHRS and YFSETQ. This CDR3 comprises 14 residues. Trimming shortened V by 3 bases and J by 7 bases, and 16 bases separated the two germline ends. The CDR3 spells CASSSREAGGEAFF. In DNA, the CDR3 is TGCGCCAGCAGCTCGCGTGAGGCGGGGGGTGAAGCTTTCTTT.

The chain couples TRBV30 to TRBJ2-7; 9 bases are a match to TRBD2. The CDR3 covers 17 residues. J gave up 3 bases and V 1 base, and 13 bases lay outside the gene matches. Germline V gene sequence: CDR1 GTSNPN, CDR2 SVGIG (reference sequence). This CDR3 reads CAWSALAGVGEGYEQYF. For the CDR3, the DNA is TGTGCCTGGAGTGCATTAGCGGGAGTTGGCGAGGGCTACGAGCAGTACTTC.

The chain employs TRBV18 and TRBJ1-2; D is perhaps TRBD1 (5 bases). Germline CDR1 KGHSH, CDR2 LQKENI. V lost 1 base to trimming and J lost 7 bases, with 13 bases between them. This CDR3 is 14 amino acids long. CDR3 loop: CASSPRGGVGGYTF. CDR3 nucleotides: TGTGCCAGCTCACCACGTGGAGGGGTCGGTGGCTACACCTTC.

The rearrangement joins TRBV29-1 to TRBJ1-4; TRBD1 matches at 9 bases. From germline, CDR1 is SQVTM and CDR2 ANQGSEA. Trimming cost V 6 bases and J 6 bases; bases outside gene matches: 2. CDR3 length: 12 residues. The chain's CDR3 is CSVRTGDEKLFF. DNA for the CDR3: TGCAGCGTCAGGACAGGGGATGAAAAACTGTTTTTT.

This clone has ten or more counts. V usage is TRBV4-1 and J usage is TRBJ2-4; 8 nucleotides line up with TRBD2. The CDR3 spans 20 residues. The V gene end was trimmed by 2 bases and the J gene end by 2 bases; junction bases not matched to a gene: 17. Per germline, CDR1 MGHRA and CDR2 YSYEKL. CDR3 in amino acids: CASSQPTTAGGSGPKNIQYF. CDR3 DNA sequence: TGCGCCAGCAGCCAACCTACAACGGCGGGGGGCTCTGGGCCCAAAAACATTCAGTACTTC.

The J gene is TRBJ2-7, the V gene TRBV5-5; D is perhaps TRBD2 (7 bases). V lost 2 bases and J lost 5, with 20 bases in between. The CDR3 runs to 16 residues. Germline lookup yields CDR1 SGHKS and CDR2 YYEKEE (reference sequence). DNA for the CDR3: TGTGCCAGCAGCTTCCTCTCCGGGGGGCGGGGACACGAGCAGTACTTC. The encoded protein is CASSFLSGGRGHEQYF.

A word on this clone: Additional DNA sequences in this sample encode the identical CDR3. The V and J genes are TRBV5-1 and TRBJ1-1; D gene unclear. The CDR3 runs to 12 residues. V dropped 4 bases and J dropped 2 bases, with 6 bases sitting between them. Germline V gives CDR1 SGHRS, CDR2 YFSETQ. The chain's CDR3 is CASSQENTEAFF. The CDR3 nucleotides read TGCGCCAGCAGCCAGGAAAACACTGAAGCTTTCTTT.

The V gene is TRBV2, the J gene TRBJ2-7, with unresolved D. CDR1 SNHLY and CDR2 FYNNEI come from the germline V gene. The CDR3 contains 11 residues. The V end was cut by 10 bases, the J end by 4 bases, with 11 bases between. CDR3 in amino acids: CATGRLYEQYF. The CDR3 nucleotides read TGTGCCACCGGTCGTCTTTACGAGCAGTACTTC.

This clone was observed a handful of times. This rearrangement joins TRBV30 to TRBJ1-5; D not resolved. Trimming removed 0 bases at V and 5 bases at J, with 8 bases between. The CDR3 has 13 residues. The germline CDR1 and CDR2 sequences are GTSNPN and SVGIG (reference sequence). CDR3 residues: CAWSVLFDQPQHF. The CDR3 bases are TGTGCCTGGAGTGTACTGTTCGATCAGCCCCAGCATTTT.

The chain uses TRBV7-9 and TRBJ2-2; D is unresolved. CDR1 and CDR2 from the germline V gene are SEHNR and FQNEAQ (reference sequence). The CDR3 extends over 16 amino acids. V dropped 4 bases and J dropped 0 bases, with 12 bases sitting between them. DNA of the CDR3: TGTGCCAGCAGCTCTCCGGCAGGTTCGAACACCGGGGAGCTGTTTTTT. Translating it yields CASSSPAGSNTGELFF.

The V call is TRBV9, the J call TRBJ2-1; 9 bases are shared with TRBD2. Per the germline V gene, CDR1 is SGDLS and CDR2 is YYNGEE. V was clipped by 0 bases and J by 8 bases; unmatched bases: 9. This CDR3 region has 16 residues. CDR3 coding DNA: TGTGCCAGCAGCGTAGGCGGGAGGGCCTATCTGCATGAGCAGTTCTTC. Translated: CASSVGGRAYLHEQFF.

The genes are TRBV28 and TRBJ2-5; weak D call: TRBD1 (6 bases). V was cut by 6 bases and J by 4 bases, with 15 bases left in between. The germline gives CDR1 MDHEN, CDR2 SYDVKM. This CDR3 comprises 14 residues. The CDR3 bases are TGTGCCAGCAGGGAGACTGGGGGCGGAGAGACCCAGTACTTC. Translating it yields CASRETGGGETQYF.

The chain links TRBV5-1 to TRBJ2-7; the match to TRBD1 covers 12 bases. CDR3 length: 15 residues. CDR1 and CDR2 from the germline V gene are SGHRS and YFSETQ. The J segment lost 3 bases and the V segment lost 4 bases, leaving 5 bases of the junction unmatched. The CDR3 DNA is TGCGCCAGCAGCCCGGGGACAGGGGGCTTCTACGAGCAGTACTTC. This sequence encodes CASSPGTGGFYEQYF.

The chain combines TRBV24-1 with TRBJ2-5; D might be TRBD1 (6 bases). With 4 bases removed from V and 1 base from J, the gap between germline ends came to 9 bases. Germline-derived CDR1 and CDR2 are KGHDR and SFDVKD. The length of the CDR3 is 14 residues. The CDR3 DNA sequence: TGTGCCACCAGTGAGGTGGACAGCCAAGAGACCCAGTACTTC. Its protein product is CATSEVDSQETQYF.

V is TRBV5-1 and J is TRBJ2-1, with D unresolved. CDR1 and CDR2 from the germline V gene are SGHRS and YFSETQ. The CDR3 totals 14 residues. V was trimmed by 0 bases and J by 0 bases, leaving 4 bases between them. CDR3 region: CASSLGSSYNEQFF. CDR3 DNA sequence: TGCGCCAGCAGCTTGGGGAGCTCCTACAATGAGCAGTTCTTC.

This chain uses TRBV7-3 with TRBJ2-7; TRBD1 is a possible D gene (6 bases). The germline CDR1 and CDR2 sequences are SGHTA and FQGTGA. V lost 1 base to trimming and J lost 5 bases, with 9 bases between them. The CDR3 extends over 13 amino acids. The CDR3: CASSLRQGNEQYF. DNA for the CDR3: TGTGCCAGCAGCTTAAGGCAGGGGAACGAGCAGTACTTC.

This chain links TRBV6-2 or TRBV6-3 with TRBJ2-3, with 8 bases fitting TRBD2. The CDR3 has 16 amino acids. With 1 base clipped from V and 1 base from J, the junction kept 4 bases outside the gene matches. The germline gives CDR1 MNHEY, CDR2 SVGEGT. The CDR3 DNA follows: TGTGCCAGCAGTTACTGGACTAGCTCTGGCACAGATACGCAGTATTTT. Protein: CASSYWTSSGTDTQYF.

The V gene is TRBV18, the J gene TRBJ1-1; D is unresolved. Germline loops: CDR1 KGHSH, CDR2 LQKENI. The CDR3 has 14 amino acids. The ends were cut back, 6 bases at V and 0 bases at J, with 11 bases in the middle. CDR3 coding DNA: TGTGCCAGCTCGCTGACAATCATGAACACTGAAGCTTTCTTT. This translates into CASSLTIMNTEAFF.

The rearrangement uses TRBV11-2 and TRBJ2-2; a weak D match, TRBD2 (5 bases). The CDR3 is 14 residues long. Trimming took 0 bases from V and 5 from J, leaving 7 bases between them. The germline CDR1 and CDR2 sequences are SGHAT and FQNNGV. CDR3 bases: TGTGCCAGCAGCTTAGATAGGAGGACCGGGGAGCTGTTTTTT. It codes for CASSLDRRTGELFF.

This rearrangement joins TRBV24-1 to TRBJ2-3; TRBD2 might be the D (5 bases). Germline CDR1 reads KGHDR; CDR2 reads SFDVKD. V gave up 0 bases and J gave up 14 bases, with 20 bases separating them. This CDR3 contains 15 residues. The CDR3 sequence is CATSDLPGEDTQLYF. The CDR3 DNA is TGTGCCACCAGTGATTTGCCCGGGGAAGACACGCAGTTGTATTTT.

The sample holds a few counts of this clone. The chain has TRBV18 and TRBJ1-2; D gene uncertain. The V and J ends lost 2 bases and 2 bases respectively, with 12 bases between them. The germline V gene has CDR1 KGHSH and CDR2 LQKENI. This CDR3 spans 15 amino acids. CDR3 loop: CASSPNLGLNYGYTF. CDR3 in DNA: TGTGCCAGCTCACCAAATCTTGGGCTAAACTATGGCTACACCTTC.

The CDR3 nucleotides read TGCAGCGTTGCTAGCGGGAGGCCCAGCACAGATACGCAGTATTTT. This gives the protein CSVASGRPSTDTQYF. This chain links TRBV29-1 with TRBJ2-3; 11 bases match TRBD2. The CDR3 totals 15 residues. Per the germline V gene, CDR1 is SQVTM and CDR2 is ANQGSEA. After removal of 4 bases from V and 0 bases from J, the junction contained 3 bases not matched to a gene.

The chain combines TRBV27 with TRBJ2-2; TRBD2 agrees at 8 bases. J lost 0 bases, V lost 5 bases, and 5 bases had no gene match. Germline V gene sequence: CDR1 MNHEY, CDR2 SMNVEV (reference sequence). There are 16 residues in the CDR3. The CDR3 protein is CASSTERGTNTGELFF. In DNA form, the CDR3 reads TGTGCCAGCAGTACAGAGCGGGGGACGAACACCGGGGAGCTGTTTTTT.

This chain uses TRBV3-1 (or the pseudogene TRBV3-2) with TRBJ1-6; D uncertain. The germline V and J ends were trimmed by 1 base and 9 bases, with 10 bases remaining between them. There are 14 residues in the CDR3. Germline CDR1 is LGHDT and CDR2 is YNNKEL (reference sequence). CDR3 nucleotides: TGTGCCAGCAGCCAAGCTCCGGGATTTTCACCCCTCCACTTT. Translating it yields CASSQAPGFSPLHF.

The J gene is TRBJ2-7, the V gene TRBV7-9; 8 nucleotides line up with TRBD1. CDR3 length equals 16 residues. Per germline, CDR1 SEHNR and CDR2 FQNEAQ (reference sequence). The trim removed 2 bases at V and 4 bases at J, leaving 10 bases unmatched. CDR3 protein: CASSLLVGRGPYEQYF. The CDR3 DNA is TGTGCCAGCAGCTTACTGGTTGGCAGGGGGCCGTACGAGCAGTACTTC.

This clone is a singleton in its sample. This rearrangement joins TRBV14 to TRBJ2-1; D is perhaps TRBD2 (6 bases). The CDR3 loop spans 14 amino acids. Between the trimmed V and J ends, which lost 0 bases and 4 bases, there was a span of 7 bases. CDR1 is SGHDN, CDR2 FVKESK, per germline. DNA for the CDR3: TGTGCCAGCAGCCAAGAAGGGACTTACAATGAGCAGTTCTTC. Protein product: CASSQEGTYNEQFF.

The chain carries TRBV5-1 and TRBJ2-1; a weak D match, TRBD1 (6 bases). The V end lost 0 bases, the J end lost 0 bases, and 10 bases lay between the germline ends. CDR1 SGHRS and CDR2 YFSETQ come from the germline V gene. The CDR3 is 16 amino acids. CDR3 coding DNA: TGCGCCAGCAGCTTGGAGGGGGAAAGCTCCTACAATGAGCAGTTCTTC. Protein product: CASSLEGESSYNEQFF.

This clone was seen a single time. V gene TRBV6-5 combines with J gene TRBJ2-5, with TRBD1 matching over 7 bases. CDR1 MNHEY and CDR2 SVGAGI come from the germline V gene. Losses at the gene ends were 7 bases for V and 3 bases for J; bases not matched to a gene: 5. The CDR3 has 13 amino acids. The CDR3 loop is CASNHRGEETQYF. The CDR3 DNA sequence: TGTGCCAGCAATCACAGGGGCGAAGAGACCCAGTACTTC.

CDR3 in amino acids: CATRGTGDGNTEAFF. The CDR3 DNA follows: TGTGCCACCCGGGGGACAGGGGACGGGAACACTGAAGCTTTCTTT. This chain joins TRBV2 and TRBJ1-1; TRBD1 matches 10 bases. There are 15 residues in the CDR3. V trimming: 10 bases; J trimming: 1 base; junction bases outside the gene matches: 9. Germline lookup yields CDR1 SNHLY and CDR2 FYNNEI.